The 8 T cell receptor beta chains listed next were all sequenced from one sample in a study of neurological immune-mediated disorders. TCRdb re-derived calls from the 5' RACE reads in MiXCR, one entry per CDR3 protein. This repertoire shows approximately 50,000 distinct CDR3 sequences, under 13% found once; its top ten account for roughly 5.2%. Sequenced material: PBMCs. The receptor source for this set is an older man with HTLV-1-associated myelopathy (HAM/TSP).

There are many counts of this clonotype. The gene calls are TRBV7-2 and TRBJ2-7; weak D call: TRBD1 (6 bases). The CDR3 extends over 16 amino acids. Trimming cost V 6 bases and J 4 bases, with 22 bases left between them. Germline V CDR1 and CDR2: SGHTA, FQGNSA. The CDR3 loop is CASSRASTSGAYEQYF. CDR3 nucleotides: TGTGCCAGCAGTCGGGCGAGTACGTCAGGGGCTTACGAGCAGTACTTC.

V usage is TRBV12-3 or TRBV12-4 and J usage is TRBJ1-1; D is ambiguous. CDR3 length equals 17 residues. V dropped 2 bases and J dropped 0 bases, with 16 bases sitting between them. The CDR3 DNA reads TGTGCCAGCAGTTTAATGCTCCCCTGGTTCATGAACACTGAAGCTTTCTTT. It encodes CASSLMLPWFMNTEAFF.

At least ten counts were recorded for this clonotype. This rearrangement joins TRBV6-6 to TRBJ2-2; possible D gene TRBD1, 6 bases. V was trimmed by 6 bases and J by 6 bases, leaving 14 bases between them. This CDR3 is 14 amino acids long. In germline, CDR1 is MNHNY, CDR2 SVGAGI (reference sequence). The CDR3 nucleotides read TGTGCCAGCAGACCTACAGGGTTCGCCGGGGAGCTGTTTTTT. Its protein is CASRPTGFAGELFF.

This clonotype was observed many times. The rearrangement links TRBV7-8 to TRBJ2-3; D is unclear. There are 14 residues in the CDR3. Trimming cost V 1 base and J 2 bases, with 7 bases left between them. Per the germline V gene, CDR1 is SGHVS and CDR2 is FQNEAQ. The CDR3 bases are TGTGCCAGCAGCTTAGTTACCTTCACAGATACGCAGTATTTT. Translation: CASSLVTFTDTQYF. Looking up the rest from reference TRBV7-8 and TRBJ2-3 gives the full variable domain: GAGVSQSPRYKVAKRGQDVALRCDPISGHVSLFWYQQALGQGPEFLTYFQNEAQLDKSGLPSDRFFAERPEGSVSTLKIQRTQQEDSAVYLCASSLVTFTDTQYFGPGTRLTVL.

This clonotype came up many times. J is TRBJ1-2 and V is TRBV18; unclear D gene. This CDR3 has 15 amino acids. Trimming left V 4 bases short and J 2 bases short, with 14 bases between. CDR1 and CDR2 (germline): KGHSH, LQKENI. The CDR3 region is CASSLGAGENYGYTF. The CDR3 region has the DNA TGTGCCAGCTCACTGGGAGCGGGCGAAAACTATGGCTACACCTTC.

A word on this clonotype: The junction does not match germline at one end; this may be a read error. The V and J genes are TRBV4-1 and TRBJ2-7, with D perhaps being TRBD1 or TRBD2 (5 bases each). Germline CDR1 is MGHRA and CDR2 is YSYEKL. The CDR3 covers 14 residues. The CDR3 DNA reads TGCTCCAGCAGCCACCCATGGGGGATCTACGAGCAGTACTTC. Protein sequence: CSSSHPWGIYEQYF.

The CDR3 DNA is TGTGCCAGCAGCCCCGTAGCGGGAGTTGTGGAGACCCAGTACTTC. Translation: CASSPVAGVVETQYF. The V and J genes are TRBV7-2 and TRBJ2-5; 9 positions agree with TRBD2. Germline trimming cut 5 bases from V and 5 bases from J; bases unmatched to any gene: 9. Germline CDR1 is SGHTA and CDR2 is FQGNSA. The CDR3 totals 15 residues.

This clonotype was counted many times. V usage is TRBV3-1 and J usage is TRBJ2-3; 10 positions match TRBD2. The V and J ends lost 5 bases and 2 bases, in that order; junction bases with no gene match: 4. There are 15 residues in the CDR3. Germline assignment: CDR1 LGHDT and CDR2 YNNKEL (reference sequence). CDR3 amino acids: CASSASGRNTDTQYF. The CDR3 coding sequence is TGTGCCAGCAGCGCTAGCGGGAGAAACACAGATACGCAGTATTTT.